The source of this T cell receptor (beta chain) is a study of memory CD4+ T cells and cytomegalovirus serostatus. Unmatched junction bases numbered 4, after V lost 7 bases and J lost 2 bases. This CDR3 has 14 amino acids. CDR1 and CDR2 from the germline V gene are LGHNT and FRNRAP. Single viable CD3+CD4+CD8-CD45RO+ cells were sorted as the memory CD4+ T cells. As processed by the authors: After removing out-of-frame reads, millions of distinct TCRbeta sequences remained. Clones were sequenced by immunoSEQ multiplex PCR, and TCRdb holds only the in-frame ones, with some missing. D and trimming were read from the DNA, whereas the V and J calls and clone size are those reported in that table. Here the sample spans about 41,000 clones, roughly 77% being singletons.

This TCR derives from an adult in good health and CMV-seronegative. The sample taken for sequencing was memory CD4+ T cells from blood. The chain joins TRBV12-5 to TRBJ2-1; 8 bases align to TRBD1. CDR3 in amino acids: CASVPGQAYNEQFF. The CDR3 DNA reads TGTGCTAGTGTCCCGGGACAGGCCTACAATGAGCAGTTCTTC.